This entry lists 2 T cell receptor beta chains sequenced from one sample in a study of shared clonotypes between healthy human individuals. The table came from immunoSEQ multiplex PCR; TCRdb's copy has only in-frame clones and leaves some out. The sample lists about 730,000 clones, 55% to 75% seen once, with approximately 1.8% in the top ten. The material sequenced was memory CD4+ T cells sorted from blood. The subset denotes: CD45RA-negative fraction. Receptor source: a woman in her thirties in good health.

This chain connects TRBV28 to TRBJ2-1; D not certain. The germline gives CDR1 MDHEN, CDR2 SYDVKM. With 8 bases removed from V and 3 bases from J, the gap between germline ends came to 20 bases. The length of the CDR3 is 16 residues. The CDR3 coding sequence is TGTGCCAGCGAAGGACCAGGAGTTCTCCTCTACAATGAGCAGTTCTTC. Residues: CASEGPGVLLYNEQFF.

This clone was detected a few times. CDR3 protein: CASSPPSQRNYEQYF. In DNA form, the CDR3 reads TGTGCCAGCTCACCACCGTCGCAACGAAATTACGAGCAGTACTTC. The genes are TRBV18 and TRBJ2-7; no reliable D call. CDR1 is KGHSH, CDR2 LQKENI, per germline. V was cut by 0 bases and J by 4 bases, with 13 bases left in between. The CDR3 has 15 residues.